One and the same sample provided the 10 T cell receptor beta chains below, sequenced in a study of T cells in Graves' hyperthyroidism and ophthalmopathy. Using RNA transcripts as the source, TCR beta CDR3 regions were amplified. First-round RT-PCR with HTBI primers amplified the TCR CDR3 region. From the multiplex PCR reads, TCRdb called clonotypes with MiXCR, one entry per CDR3 protein. The profile covers a few hundred thousand distinct CDR3 sequences, with more than 15% appearing a single time and under 7.5% taken by the ten largest. Sequencing used blood. These receptors were obtained from a woman in her 30s with Graves' hyperthyroidism.

The chain uses TRBV12-3 or TRBV12-4 and TRBJ2-2; D is ambiguous. The V and J ends lost 6 bases and 6 bases respectively, with 11 bases between them. This CDR3 comprises 13 residues. The CDR3 coding sequence is TGTGCCAGCAGCTCGGGCCGGTCCGGGGAGCTGTTTTTT. This encodes CASSSGRSGELFF.

Worth noting for this clonotype: A much more abundant neighbour one base away suggests this may be a read error. The chain links TRBV7-3 to TRBJ2-3, with 8 bases that match TRBD2. This CDR3 comprises 15 residues. Germline V lookup: CDR1 SGHTA, CDR2 FQGTGA. The CDR3 bases are TGTGCCAGCAGCCCTAGCGGGTTTTTCACAGATACGCGGTATTTT. It translates to CASSPSGFFTDTRYF. The variable domain in full, completed from reference TRBV7-3 and TRBJ2-3, reads GAGVSQTPSNKVTEKGKYVELRCDPISGHTALYWYRQSLGQGPEFLIYFQGTGAADDSGLPNDRFFAVRPEGSVSTLKIQRTERGDSAVYLCASSPSGFFTDTRYFGPGTRLTVL.

This clonotype was observed a handful of times. The J gene is TRBJ1-5, the V gene TRBV6-1; 7 positions agree with TRBD1. Trimming removed 5 bases from V and 4 bases from J; junction bases left unmatched: 8. This CDR3 spans 15 amino acids. The germline CDR1 and CDR2 sequences are MNHNS and SASEGT. This CDR3 is CASSYLGQTNQPQHF. The CDR3 DNA is TGTGCCAGCAGTTATTTGGGACAGACAAATCAGCCCCAGCATTTT.

This sequence joins TRBV7-9 and TRBJ2-1; 7 bases line up with TRBD1. The V and J ends lost 3 bases and 0 bases, in that order; junction bases with no gene match: 11. Germline loops: CDR1 SEHNR, CDR2 FQNEAQ (reference sequence). The CDR3 has 18 amino acids. CDR3 nucleotide sequence: TGTGCCAGCAGCTTGACAGGGCGAAGACTGAGCTCCTACAATGAGCAGTTCTTC. It translates to CASSLTGRRLSSYNEQFF.

This clonotype was found many times. The CDR3 bases are TGTGCCAGCAGTTCAGGGGGCGCGGGTCAGCCCCAGCATTTT. Its translation is CASSSGGAGQPQHF. The genes are TRBV6-1 and TRBJ1-5; 8 bases match TRBD1. The germline V gene encodes CDR1 MNHNS and CDR2 SASEGT. The J segment lost 6 bases and the V segment lost 5 bases, leaving 6 bases of the junction unmatched. The CDR3 has 14 residues.

This clonotype was seen a few times. The gene calls are TRBV5-5 and TRBJ2-7; TRBD1 matches 7 bases. This CDR3 spans 15 amino acids. The V gene end was trimmed by 6 bases and the J gene end by 4 bases; junction bases not matched to a gene: 13. Germline V CDR1 and CDR2: SGHKS, YYEKEE (reference sequence). Here the CDR3 reads CASNLMTGTWYEQYF. CDR3 in DNA: TGTGCCAGCAACCTAATGACAGGGACCTGGTACGAGCAGTACTTC.

This clonotype was observed at least ten times. The rearrangement uses TRBV6-6 and TRBJ2-3; D is unclear. V lost 0 bases to trimming and J lost 1 base, with 11 bases between them. The CDR3 has 16 amino acids. Germline loops: CDR1 MNHNY, CDR2 SVGAGI (reference sequence). The CDR3 spells CASSYSKLAGTDTQYF. Written as DNA, the CDR3 is TGTGCCAGCAGTTACTCGAAATTAGCAGGCACAGATACGCAGTATTTT.

This clonotype was recorded a few times. The chain couples TRBV10-3 to TRBJ2-7; 9 bases match TRBD1. Germline V lookup: CDR1 ENHRY, CDR2 SYGVKD. There are 14 residues in the CDR3. Trimming removed 4 bases from V and 3 bases from J; junction bases left unmatched: 4. CDR3 nucleotides: TGTGCCATCAGTGGGACAGGGGATTTCTACGAGCAGTACTTC. Its translation is CAISGTGDFYEQYF.

This clonotype has at least ten counts. The chain combines TRBV7-9 with TRBJ2-7; 7 nucleotides align to TRBD2. Germline CDR1 is SEHNR and CDR2 is FQNEAQ (reference sequence). V was pared by 5 bases and J by 0 bases, with 10 bases of the junction left unmatched. The CDR3 spans 16 residues. DNA of the CDR3: TGTGCCAGCAGCGGCCCTAGCGGCCTCTCCTCCTACGAGCAGTACTTC. Translating gives CASSGPSGLSSYEQYF.

This clonotype came up a few times. The genes are TRBV20-1 and TRBJ2-3; TRBD1 agrees at 8 bases. The CDR3 has 13 amino acids. Germline V gene data show CDR1 as DFQATT and CDR2 as SNEGSKA (reference sequence). The junction had 9 bases not matched to a gene; V was cut back by 3 bases and J by 10 bases. The CDR3 nucleotides are TGCAGTGCTAGGGAAAACGCGGGACAGGCGCAGTATTTT. Protein: CSARENAGQAQYF.